The rows below give T cell receptor beta chains drawn from one sample of a study of blood T cell repertoires in COVID-19. The repertoire was sequenced with immunoSEQ multiplex PCR; TCRdb's copy has only in-frame clones and lacks some. This sample has 440,000 or so clones; about nine tenths occur once, and the top ten carry under 2%. The sample consisted of peripheral blood. These receptors originate from a woman between 35 and 50 years old with COVID-19, enrolled during active disease. CDR3s include the opening cysteine and the closing phenylalanine or tryptophan. A D gene is named only where the DNA matches it firmly. Only some rows state a clone size, as once, few, many or a class for expanded clones.

TRBD1,TRBJ1-1,TRBV7-2,.,TGTGCCAGCAGCACCCAGGGGGAAGGGACTGAAGCTTTCTTT,CASSTQGEGTEAFF
.,TRBJ1-4,TRBV6-4,.,TGTGCCAGCAGCGCTAATTGGGGCCTTAATGAAAAACTGTTTTTT,CASSANWGLNEKLFF
.,TRBJ2-7,TRBV5-1,few,TGCGCCAGCAGCTTTTTTGAAGGGGGCTACGAGCAGTACTTC,CASSFFEGGYEQYF
.,TRBJ2-5,TRBV5-1,.,TGCGCCAGCAGCTTGGCGGGCAGGGGCAACAGGTTAGAGACCCAGTACTTC,CASSLAGRGNRLETQYF
TRBD1,TRBJ1-4,TRBV4-2,.,TGTGCCAGCAGCGCGACCGGGACAGGGGGTAAAAAACTGTTTTTT,CASSATGTGGKKLFF
.,TRBJ1-3,TRBV28,.,TGTGCCACAGGTCGGACAGTTGGAAACACCATATATTTT,CATGRTVGNTIYF
.,TRBJ1-2,TRBV20-1,.,TGCAGTGCTAGTGTAACAGGCAGCTACACCTTC,CSASVTGSYTF
.,TRBJ2-5,TRBV9,once,TGTGCCAGCAATTTGGAGGGGGCGACTGCCTTTGGGGAGACCCAGTACTTC,CASNLEGATAFGETQYF
.,TRBJ2-1,TRBV24-1,.,TGTGCCACCAGTGACCAACAGGGTAAGCAGTTCTTC,CATSDQQGKQFF
.,TRBJ1-1,TRBV6-5,.,TGTGCCAGCACGGGTGTGCATGAAGCTTTCTTT,CASTGVHEAFF